These 30 T cell receptor beta chains originate from one sample sequenced in a study of Ad26.COV2.S vaccination and SARS-CoV-2 variants. Noted treatment: approximately 18 received Ad26.COV2.S at low or high dose, single or two shots; roughly five received placebo; per-sample allocation not given. Samples were taken on day 63 after the first vaccine or placebo injection. Generated by immunoSEQ multiplex PCR, the TCRdb table keeps only in-frame clones and is missing some. This sample carries approximately 410,000 clones, 92% of them seen once, and the ten largest clones take about 1.7%. The sequences come from peripheral blood, collected in a trial of Ad26.COV2.S vaccine versus placebo. Receptor source: a person between 18 and 59 years old who received the Ad26.COV2.S COVID-19 vaccine or a placebo.

The chain is built from TRBV6-5 and TRBJ1-5; maybe TRBD1 (5 bases). The CDR3 totals 14 residues. CDR1 and CDR2 (germline): MNHEY, SVGAGI. Trimming pared 7 bases from V and 4 bases from J, leaving 14 bases between. CDR3 loop: CASTGLGTNQPQHF. In DNA form, the CDR3 reads TGTGCCAGCACTGGGCTGGGGACGAATCAGCCCCAGCATTTT.

The V and J genes are TRBV5-1 and TRBJ1-1; TRBD1 might be the D (6 bases). This CDR3 contains 13 residues. CDR1 SGHRS and CDR2 YFSETQ come from the germline V gene. Trimming pared 4 bases from V and 8 bases from J, leaving 15 bases between. Here the CDR3 reads CASSAGGGQEAFF. CDR3 DNA sequence: TGCGCCAGCAGCGCCGGGGGAGGACAGGAAGCTTTCTTT.

For this clone: An end of the junction differs from the germline gene, which may be a read error. V and J are TRBV5-4 and TRBJ1-2, with a tentative D call TRBD1 (5 bases). Germline lookup yields CDR1 SGHNT and CDR2 YYREEE (reference sequence). The CDR3 totals 15 residues. Here the CDR3 reads CASTVGGKSDYGYTF. The DNA for the CDR3 is TGTGCGAGCACCGTCGGGGGGAAGTCCGACTATGGCTACACCTTC.

This clone came up once. The rearrangement joins TRBV2 to TRBJ2-1, with TRBD2 identical over 10 bases. V trimming: 6 bases; J trimming: 0 bases; junction bases outside the gene matches: 5. In germline, CDR1 is SNHLY, CDR2 FYNNEI. This CDR3 spans 16 amino acids. The CDR3 sequence: CASRQLAGTSYNEQFF. The CDR3 DNA sequence: TGTGCCAGCAGACAACTAGCGGGAACCTCCTACAATGAGCAGTTCTTC.

V and J are TRBV2 and TRBJ2-5, with D perhaps TRBD1 or TRBD2 (5 bases each). V was trimmed by 10 bases and J by 5 bases, leaving 17 bases between them. In germline, CDR1 is SNHLY, CDR2 FYNNEI. The CDR3 is made up of 13 amino acids. The CDR3 protein is CAILGQGRETQYF. The CDR3 coding sequence is TGTGCCATCCTAGGGCAGGGACGCGAGACCCAGTACTTC.

The rearrangement uses TRBV7-8 and TRBJ2-7, with D uncertain. Germline V gene sequence: CDR1 SGHVS, CDR2 FQNEAQ. Trimming took off 5 bases at V and 7 bases at J, with 9 bases between the two ends. CDR3 size: 11 residues. The CDR3 loop is CASSPGGEQYF. CDR3 bases: TGTGCCAGCAGCCCCGGTGGGGAGCAGTACTTC.

This clone has a single count. The chain carries TRBV10-3 and TRBJ1-1; TRBD1 is a possible D gene (5 bases). Germline V gene lookup returns CDR1 ENHRY and CDR2 SYGVKD. The CDR3 has 14 residues. V was pared by 11 bases and J by 1 base, with 17 bases between. The CDR3 is CASSILGGNTEAFF. CDR3 bases: TGTGCCTCCTCGATCCTGGGGGGGAACACTGAAGCTTTCTTT.

The chain uses TRBV9 and TRBJ1-4; D may be TRBD1 (5 bases). Germline V gene lookup returns CDR1 SGDLS and CDR2 YYNGEE. The CDR3 runs 16 residues. V was shortened by 1 base and J by 0 bases, with 10 bases between the two germline ends. Here the CDR3 DNA reads TGTGCCAGCAGCGTATCCGGGACGGCAACTAATGAAAAACTGTTTTTT. It translates to CASSVSGTATNEKLFF. Using reference TRBV9 and TRBJ1-4 for the parts outside the CDR3, the full variable domain is DSGVTQTPKHLITATGQRVTLRCSPRSGDLSVYWYQQSLDQGLQFLIQYYNGEERAKGNILERFSAQQFPDLHSELNLSSLELGDSALYFCASSVSGTATNEKLFFGSGTQLSVL.

This chain joins TRBV5-6 and TRBJ2-7; TRBD2 matches 7 bases. Trimming took 4 bases from V and 0 from J; bases not matched to a gene: 7. The germline gives CDR1 SGHDT, CDR2 YYEEEE. The CDR3 sequence is 15 residues long. The CDR3 loop reads CASSLLAGPSYEQYF. The CDR3 DNA is TGTGCCAGCAGCCTTTTAGCGGGCCCCTCCTACGAGCAGTACTTC. Full variable domain (remainder filled in from reference TRBV5-6 and TRBJ2-7): DAGVTQSPTHLIKTRGQQVTLRCSPKSGHDTVSWYQQALGQGPQFIFQYYEEEERQRGNFPDRFSGHQFPNYSSELNVNALLLGDSALYLCASSLLAGPSYEQYFGPGTRLTVT.

DNA for the CDR3: TGTGCCACCAGCAGAGATCGCGGGCCAGAGCAGGAGCTGTTTTTT. Translation: CATSRDRGPEQELFF. V is TRBV15 and J is TRBJ2-2; TRBD2 might be the D (5 bases). The V end lost 0 bases, the J end lost 10 bases, and 15 bases lay between the germline ends. The CDR3 is made up of 15 amino acids. Germline V gene lookup returns CDR1 LNHNV and CDR2 YYDKDF (reference sequence).

The chain joins TRBV6-2 or TRBV6-3 to TRBJ2-6, with D perhaps TRBD2 (5 bases). CDR1 and CDR2 from the germline V gene are MNHEY and SVGEGT. The CDR3 has 17 residues. The V and J ends lost 3 bases and 1 base respectively, with 13 bases between them. CDR3 nucleotides: TGTGCCAGCAGTTATCCGGGATTAGGGTCTGGGGCCAACGTCCTGACTTTC. Amino acid sequence: CASSYPGLGSGANVLTF.

A single count supports this clone. V is TRBV4-3 and J is TRBJ1-5; D uncertain. From germline, CDR1 is LGHNA and CDR2 YSLEER. The CDR3 runs 13 residues. The germline V and J ends were trimmed by 2 bases and 6 bases, with 8 bases remaining between them. CDR3 in amino acids: CASSQSGSQPQHF. The CDR3 nucleotides read TGCGCCAGCAGCCAAAGCGGTAGTCAGCCCCAGCATTTT.

The chain recombines TRBV7-2 with TRBJ2-1; no reliable D call. This CDR3 comprises 13 residues. The germline CDR1 and CDR2 sequences are SGHTA and FQGNSA. Trimming shortened V by 4 bases and J by 6 bases, and 10 bases separated the two germline ends. The CDR3, as DNA: TGTGCCAGCAGCTCCGAATGGGTCAATGAGCAGTTCTTC. It specifies CASSSEWVNEQFF. Supplemented by reference TRBV7-2 and TRBJ2-1, the full variable domain reads GAGVSQSPSNKVTEKGKDVELRCDPISGHTALYWYRQSLGQGLEFLIYFQGNSAPDKSGLPSDRFSAERTGGSVSTLTIQRTQQEDSAVYLCASSSEWVNEQFFGPGTRLTVL.

As to this clone: This CDR3 is also generated by other DNA sequences in the sample. V is TRBV19 and J is TRBJ1-5, with D possibly being TRBD1 (5 bases). V lost 1 base and J 0 bases, leaving 7 bases between the germline ends. Germline V gene data show CDR1 as LNHDA and CDR2 as SQIVND (reference sequence). CDR3 length: 15 amino acids. CDR3 in DNA: TGTGCCAGTAGTATAGGGGGGAGTAGCAATCAGCCCCAGCATTTT. Amino acid sequence: CASSIGGSSNQPQHF.

This clone has a single count. The rearrangement joins TRBV28 to TRBJ1-2; weak D call: TRBD1 (5 bases). V lost 3 bases, J lost 0 bases, and 14 bases lay in between. This CDR3 is 16 amino acids long. Germline values: CDR1 MDHEN, CDR2 SYDVKM. The CDR3 loop reads CASSFSRQSANYGYTF. The DNA for the CDR3 is TGTGCCAGCAGTTTTTCCAGACAGAGCGCTAACTATGGCTACACCTTC.

V gene TRBV27 combines with J gene TRBJ1-5, with 7 positions matching TRBD1. V lost 6 bases to trimming and J lost 4 bases; unmatched junction nucleotides: 3. CDR3 length: 13 residues. CDR1 is MNHEY and CDR2 is SMNVEV in the germline V gene (reference sequence). Here the CDR3 DNA reads TGTGCCAGCAGCCCACAGGGGAATCAGCCCCAGCATTTT. This gives the protein CASSPQGNQPQHF.

This clone occurred a few times. The rearrangement joins TRBV5-1 to TRBJ2-2; D might be TRBD2 (6 bases). This CDR3 spans 14 amino acids. V was pared by 5 bases and J by 3 bases, with 11 bases between. The germline gives CDR1 SGHRS, CDR2 YFSETQ. The CDR3 loop is CASSSRGDTGELFF. CDR3 coding DNA: TGCGCCAGCAGTTCCCGCGGGGACACCGGGGAGCTGTTTTTT. The full variable domain, its missing parts supplied by reference TRBV5-1 and TRBJ2-2, is KAGVTQTPRYLIKTRGQQVTLSCSPISGHRSVSWYQQTPGQGLQFLFEYFSETQRNKGNFPGRFSGRQFSNSRSEMNVSTLELGDSALYLCASSSRGDTGELFFGEGSRLTVL.

V is TRBV6-5 and J is TRBJ1-4; a weak D match, TRBD1 (6 bases). This CDR3 is 14 amino acids long. The germline V and J ends were trimmed by 5 bases and 5 bases, with 12 bases remaining between them. The germline V gene has CDR1 MNHEY and CDR2 SVGAGI. The CDR3 nucleotides read TGTGCCAGCAGTCTACAGGGTACAAATGAAAAACTGTTTTTT. Translation: CASSLQGTNEKLFF.

The J gene is TRBJ1-3, the V gene TRBV19, with 10 bases lining up with TRBD1. This CDR3 contains 16 residues. Germline V CDR1 and CDR2: LNHDA, SQIVND (reference sequence). J was trimmed by 2 bases and V by 2 bases; bases with no gene match: 3. CDR3 sequence (DNA): TGTGCCAGTAGTATACGTGGGACAGGGGCTGGAAACACCATATATTTT. Amino acids: CASSIRGTGAGNTIYF.

The chain is built from TRBV30 and TRBJ1-1; a weak D match, TRBD1 (6 bases). Trimming left V 2 bases short and J 4 bases short, with 14 bases between. CDR3 length: 14 amino acids. Germline assignment: CDR1 GTSNPN and CDR2 SVGIG (reference sequence). CDR3 in DNA: TGTGCCTGGAGTTCGTGGGGGCGGGCCACTGAAGCTTTCTTT. It codes for CAWSSWGRATEAFF.

The gene calls are TRBV5-4 and TRBJ2-7, with no clear D. The CDR3 contains 14 residues. V lost 4 bases to trimming and J lost 7 bases, with 18 bases between them. CDR1 and CDR2 from the germline V gene are SGHNT and YYREEE (reference sequence). CDR3 coding DNA: TGTGCCAGCAGCAAGGGATTCCAAGCCCAGGAGCAGTACTTC. It codes for CASSKGFQAQEQYF.

Notes on this clone: One junction end disagrees with the germline gene, perhaps due to a read error. This sequence joins TRBV6-5 and TRBJ2-7; D possibly corresponds to TRBD2 (6 bases). The CDR3 covers 15 residues. Per germline, CDR1 MNHEY and CDR2 SVGAGI. The CDR3 loop reads CASSDSGTYSYEQYF. The CDR3 DNA is TGTGCCAGCAGTGACTCCGGGACTTACTCCTACGAGCAGTACTTC.

The rearrangement uses TRBV5-1 and TRBJ1-1; D is uncertain. Trimming stripped 7 bases from V and 6 bases from J, with 22 bases between. The CDR3 covers 15 residues. The germline CDR1 and CDR2 sequences are SGHRS and YFSETQ. This chain's CDR3 is CASSLGMRAGAEAFF. CDR3 DNA sequence: TGCGCCAGCTCCTTAGGGATGAGGGCGGGCGCTGAAGCTTTCTTT.

The rearrangement links TRBV3-1 (or the pseudogene TRBV3-2) to TRBJ1-2, with a tentative D call TRBD1 (5 bases). The CDR3 is 14 amino acids. V was pared by 0 bases and J by 5 bases, with 10 bases between. CDR1 and CDR2 (germline): LGHDT, YNNKEL (reference sequence). The CDR3 DNA reads TGTGCCAGCAGCCAAGATTCGGCAGGGTATGGCTACACCTTC. It encodes CASSQDSAGYGYTF.

The chain combines TRBV27 with TRBJ2-7; D not certain. With 8 bases removed from V and 6 bases from J, the gap between germline ends came to 17 bases. Germline CDR1 MNHEY, CDR2 SMNVEV (reference sequence). This CDR3 region has 13 residues. CDR3 nucleotides: TGTGCCAGCTCTCGCCTCCTCTACGGCGAGCAGTACTTC. It is translated as CASSRLLYGEQYF.

This clone was detected only once. This sequence joins TRBV6-5 and TRBJ1-4, with TRBD1 matching 7 bases. The CDR3 covers 14 residues. Germline assignment: CDR1 MNHEY and CDR2 SVGAGI. After removal of 6 bases from V and 7 bases from J, the junction contained 8 bases not matched to a gene. The CDR3 protein is CASSPGTVGEKLFF. As DNA, the CDR3 is TGTGCCAGCAGCCCCGGGACAGTGGGTGAAAAACTGTTTTTT.

On this clone itself: The same CDR3 arises from other DNA sequences in this sample as well. This rearrangement joins TRBV5-4 to TRBJ1-1; D uncertain. Germline V gene data show CDR1 as SGHNT and CDR2 as YYREEE (reference sequence). Trimming cost V 0 bases and J 10 bases, with 13 bases left between them. This CDR3 has 13 residues. The CDR3 region has the DNA TGTGCCAGCAGCTTGGTATCGGGCAGAGGAGCTTTCTTT. It translates to CASSLVSGRGAFF.

The chain links TRBV27 to TRBJ1-4; the D is unclear. CDR1 MNHEY and CDR2 SMNVEV come from the germline V gene (reference sequence). The V end lost 4 bases, the J end lost 0 bases, and 6 bases lay between the germline ends. The CDR3 extends over 14 amino acids. CDR3 in DNA: TGTGCCAGCAGTTGGCTCGCAACTAATGAAAAACTGTTTTTT. It yields the protein CASSWLATNEKLFF.

This clone was seen once. This chain uses TRBV7-8 with TRBJ2-7; 7 positions agree with TRBD1. Germline V gene data show CDR1 as SGHVS and CDR2 as FQNEAQ. This CDR3 is 15 amino acids long. Trimming took 5 bases from V and 3 from J; bases not matched to a gene: 10. CDR3 sequence reads: CASSDEGATGYEQYF. As DNA, the CDR3 is TGTGCCAGCAGCGACGAGGGGGCAACAGGCTACGAGCAGTACTTC.

The CDR3 coding sequence is TGTGCCACCGGGGAGGGGCCGGGGGCGGGTTACAATGAGCAGTTCTTC. It codes for CATGEGPGAGYNEQFF. The J gene is TRBJ2-1, the V gene TRBV15; weak D call: TRBD2 (7 bases). Trimming stripped 8 bases from V and 4 bases from J, with 21 bases between. This CDR3 has 16 amino acids. Germline V lookup: CDR1 LNHNV, CDR2 YYDKDF (reference sequence).